This TCR beta chain is drawn from a study of control samples from healthy donors and cancer patients. Only in-frame clones appear in the TCRdb table, and some are missing; sequencing was by immunoSEQ multiplex PCR. The table lists some 130,000 clones, 80% to 95% of them singletons. Unmatched junction bases numbered 15, after V lost 4 bases and J lost 10 bases. This CDR3 is 17 amino acids long. CDR1 SGHDN and CDR2 FVKESK come from the germline V gene. In its sample, this clone was seen once. Sequenced input: blood. This clonotype was obtained from a man in his forties in good health. The chain recombines TRBV14 with TRBJ2-1; 11 positions agree with TRBD2. In DNA form, the CDR3 reads TGTGCCAGCAGCCCGGACAGGGTAGCGGGGGGGCATGGCGAGCAGTTCTTC. The encoded protein is CASSPDRVAGGHGEQFF.